Each of the 21 T cell receptor beta chains below was sequenced from the same sample in a study of identical twins. Using its own MiXCR run on the 5' RACE reads, TCRdb lists one record per CDR3 protein. The sample lists 260,000 or so distinct CDR3 sequences, around 7.6% occurring once. This sample also belongs to another study, concerning yellow fever vaccine responses in identical twins.

Sequencing used CD8+ T cells sorted from blood. All receptors come from a woman under 30 in good health.

This clonotype appeared many times. The chain joins TRBV28 to TRBJ2-7; possibly TRBD2 for D (7 bases). CDR1 and CDR2 (germline): MDHEN, SYDVKM. The CDR3 runs 14 residues. Trimming took off 5 bases at V and 3 bases at J, with 14 bases between the two ends. The CDR3 nucleotides are TGTGCCAGCAGTGGACTAGGGACATTCTACGAGCAGTACGTC. It codes for CASSGLGTFYEQYV.

The CDR3 DNA sequence: TGTGCCAGCAGCCGGGTCAGGAACCAAGAGACCCAGTACTTC. Protein product: CASSRVRNQETQYF. The genes are TRBV11-2 and TRBJ2-5; no clear D gene. The germline gives CDR1 SGHAT, CDR2 FQNNGV. The CDR3 is 14 amino acids. Trimming removed 5 bases from V and 0 bases from J, with 10 bases in between.

This clonotype was counted at least ten times. The chain couples TRBV7-9 to TRBJ2-1; 13 bases are shared with TRBD2. The ends lost 5 bases at V and 3 bases at J; junction bases unmatched: 4. Germline V gene lookup returns CDR1 SEHNR and CDR2 FQNEAQ (reference sequence). The CDR3 extends over 16 amino acids. CDR3 coding DNA: TGTGCCAGCAGCCAGACTAGCGGGAGGAGCTACAATGAGCAGTTCTTC. It encodes CASSQTSGRSYNEQFF.

This clonotype was detected ten times or more. The chain is built from TRBV12-3 or TRBV12-4 and TRBJ1-1; D ambiguous. This CDR3 contains 14 residues. V lost 6 bases, J lost 0 bases, and 11 bases lay in between. CDR3 coding DNA: TGTGCCAGCAGCCTTGGCCAGTTGAACACTGAAGCTTTCTTT. Translating it yields CASSLGQLNTEAFF.

The CDR3 DNA is TGTGCCAGCAGCCAAGAGTGGGGCCTTATACAGAACACTGAAGCTTTCTTT. Translated, it gives CASSQEWGLIQNTEAFF. The gene calls are TRBV7-8 and TRBJ1-1, with a possible D match to TRBD1 (5 bases). CDR1 and CDR2 from the germline V gene are SGHVS and FQNEAQ. V lost 5 bases to trimming and J lost 1 base, with 20 bases between them. The CDR3 runs to 17 residues.

The sample holds many counts of this clonotype. This chain joins TRBV12-3 or TRBV12-4 and TRBJ2-1, with a weak D call TRBD1 (5 bases). The V gene lost 3 bases and the J gene lost 7 bases, with 16 bases spanning the gap. The CDR3 runs 15 residues. The CDR3 spells CASSFSRDSKNEQFF. The CDR3 nucleotides are TGTGCCAGCAGTTTTAGCAGGGATAGCAAGAATGAGCAGTTCTTC.

This clonotype was detected many times. This chain links TRBV29-1 with TRBJ2-2; 14 bases are shared with TRBD2. CDR3 length: 16 residues. The V gene's germline CDR1 is SQVTM and CDR2 ANQGSEA. The V segment lost 7 bases and the J segment 0 bases; nucleotides outside the gene matches: 4. The CDR3 DNA follows: TGCAGCGCCCGACTAGCGGGAGGGACGAACACCGGGGAGCTGTTTTTT. Its translation: CSARLAGGTNTGELFF.

This clonotype was counted at least ten times. The chain couples TRBV27 to TRBJ2-2; D not certain. The CDR3 extends over 13 amino acids. From germline, CDR1 is MNHEY and CDR2 SMNVEV (reference sequence). V lost 9 bases and J lost 3, with 11 bases in between. The CDR3 here is CASWKDYTGELFF. The CDR3 nucleotides are TGTGCCAGTTGGAAGGATTACACCGGGGAGCTGTTTTTT.

This chain links TRBV5-6 with TRBJ2-1, with 8 bases that match TRBD2. The J segment lost 2 bases and the V segment lost 0 bases, leaving 1 base of the junction unmatched. Germline V gene data show CDR1 as SGHDT and CDR2 as YYEEEE. The CDR3 length is 15 residues. CDR3 sequence (DNA): TGTGCCAGCAGCTTGGAGCGGGAGCCCTACAATGAGCAGTTCTTC. Translating gives CASSLEREPYNEQFF.

This clonotype appeared many times. This sequence joins TRBV7-9 and TRBJ1-2; D call uncertain. CDR1 is SEHNR, CDR2 FQNEAQ, per germline (reference sequence). The V and J ends lost 5 bases and 2 bases respectively, with 15 bases between them. The CDR3 is made up of 15 amino acids. CDR3 loop: CASSHIGPGNYGYTF. CDR3 nucleotides: TGTGCCAGCAGCCACATAGGCCCCGGGAACTATGGCTACACCTTC.

This clonotype was detected many times. This chain connects TRBV29-1 to TRBJ1-4; D is unclear. The CDR3 loop spans 14 amino acids. Germline V CDR1 and CDR2: SQVTM, ANQGSEA. The germline V and J ends were trimmed by 1 base and 16 bases, with 22 bases remaining between them. CDR3 bases: TGCAGCGTTGAAGGAGCGGCGACGGGCGGGGATAGGTTTTTT. Its protein is CSVEGAATGGDRFF. Filled out from reference TRBV29-1 and TRBJ1-4, the complete variable domain reads SAVISQKPSRDICQRGTSLTIQCQVDSQVTMMFWYRQQPGQSLTLIATANQGSEATYESGFVIDKFPISRPNLTFSTLTVSNMSPEDSSIYLCSVEGAATGGDRFFGSGTQLSVL.

The CDR3 DNA follows: TGTGCCAGCAGTGAAGCGGTAGCGGCTACAGATACGCAGTATTTT. Translated: CASSEAVAATDTQYF. This rearrangement joins TRBV2 to TRBJ2-3, with D perhaps matching TRBD2 (6 bases). Trimming left V 0 bases short and J 3 bases short, with 10 bases between. CDR1 and CDR2 from the germline V gene are SNHLY and FYNNEI. The CDR3 runs to 15 residues.

This clonotype was observed a single time. This chain's CDR3 is CASSSIDNEKLFF. As DNA, the CDR3 is TGTGCCAGCAGCTCTATAGATAATGAAAAACTGTTTTTT. J is TRBJ1-4 and V is TRBV13; no reliable D call. Germline V gives CDR1 PRHDT, CDR2 FYEKMQ (reference sequence). The CDR3 spans 13 residues. The V and J ends lost 4 bases and 4 bases respectively, with 7 bases between them.

This clonotype was observed at least ten times. V and J are TRBV7-9 and TRBJ2-1; D ambiguous. The V end was cut by 6 bases, the J end by 2 bases, with 2 bases between. Germline CDR1 and CDR2: SEHNR and FQNEAQ (reference sequence). The CDR3 covers 11 residues. CDR3 in amino acids: CASRTYNEQFF. The CDR3, as DNA: TGTGCCAGCAGGACCTACAATGAGCAGTTCTTC. Full variable domain (outside the CDR3, taken from reference TRBV7-9 and TRBJ2-1): DTGVSQNPRHKITKRGQNVTFRCDPISEHNRLYWYRQTLGQGPEFLTYFQNEAQLEKSRLLSDRFSAERPKGSFSTLEIQRTEQGDSAMYLCASRTYNEQFFGPGTRLTVL.

The chain couples TRBV29-1 to TRBJ2-5; possible D gene TRBD1, 6 bases. Germline V gene sequence: CDR1 SQVTM, CDR2 ANQGSEA. Between the trimmed V and J ends, which lost 3 bases and 5 bases, there was a span of 13 bases. There are 13 residues in the CDR3. CDR3 in amino acids: CSVDTGRMETQYF. CDR3 bases: TGCAGCGTTGACACAGGGCGGATGGAGACCCAGTACTTC.

This clonotype was detected a few times. The chain couples TRBV7-8 to TRBJ2-1; 10 nucleotides agree with TRBD2. This CDR3 has 17 residues. After removal of 5 bases from V and 8 bases from J, the junction contained 15 bases not matched to a gene. Germline loops: CDR1 SGHVS, CDR2 FQNEAQ. The CDR3 coding sequence is TGTGCCAGCAGCCCCGCCGGAAGCGGGAGGGCCGGGGATGAGCAGTTCTTC. It is translated as CASSPAGSGRAGDEQFF.

The V and J genes are TRBV20-1 and TRBJ2-1; weak D call: TRBD2 (6 bases). V was cut by 4 bases and J by 4 bases, with 14 bases left in between. This CDR3 is built from 14 residues. The V gene's germline CDR1 is DFQATT and CDR2 SNEGSKA (reference sequence). This CDR3 is CSAKPSANYNEQFF. As DNA, the CDR3 is TGCAGTGCTAAGCCTAGCGCAAATTACAATGAGCAGTTCTTC.

The chain uses TRBV20-1 and TRBJ2-1; 8 positions match TRBD1. After removal of 6 bases from V and 10 bases from J, the junction contained 14 bases not matched to a gene. CDR3 length: 14 amino acids. Germline CDR1 is DFQATT and CDR2 is SNEGSKA (reference sequence). The CDR3 nucleotides are TGCAGTGCCCCGACCCGGGACAGGCGTCAGGAGCAGTTCTTC. It is translated as CSAPTRDRRQEQFF.

This clonotype was recorded only once. The chain uses TRBV7-3 and TRBJ2-7; TRBD1 might be the D (6 bases). The length of the CDR3 is 16 residues. Germline V lookup: CDR1 SGHTA, CDR2 FQGTGA. V lost 5 bases and J lost 3, with 20 bases in between. CDR3 DNA: TGTGCCAGCAGCGACTCAGGGGCATCGGTCCGCTACGAGCAGTACTTC. Amino acids: CASSDSGASVRYEQYF.

This clonotype appeared a few times. The chain couples TRBV20-1 to TRBJ2-1; no reliable D call. The V gene lost 5 bases and the J gene lost 4 bases, with 15 bases spanning the gap. This CDR3 region has 14 residues. Germline V CDR1 and CDR2: DFQATT, SNEGSKA (reference sequence). The CDR3, as DNA: TGCAGTGCTGGATCCCGGGCCCCGTACAATGAGCAGTTCTTC. It yields the protein CSAGSRAPYNEQFF.

The chain is built from TRBV2 and TRBJ2-5; TRBD1 or TRBD2 may be the D gene (6 bases each). The CDR3 length is 15 residues. Trimming shortened V by 9 bases and J by 6 bases, and 23 bases separated the two germline ends. CDR1 is SNHLY, CDR2 FYNNEI, per germline. CDR3 residues: CASVTAGGGPKTQYF. As DNA, the CDR3 is TGTGCCAGTGTGACGGCCGGTGGGGGGCCAAAGACCCAGTACTTC.